This TCR beta chain derives from a study of blood T cell repertoires in COVID-19. For the study at large: Donors in the United States, Italy and Spain gave samples during acute or convalescent COVID-19.

With 5 bases clipped from V and 1 base from J, the junction kept 2 bases outside the gene matches. The CDR3 covers 14 residues. The germline gives CDR1 ENHRY, CDR2 SYGVKD. Original processing methods: Cell counts per sample came from amplifying reference gene primers. The method was immunoSEQ multiplex PCR; TCRdb's version includes in-frame clones alone and lacks a portion of them. Clonal size and the V and J genes are those of that table, whereas D and trimming came from the DNA. The sample yields roughly 240,000 clones, approximately 80% seen once. The source is a woman in her seventies with acute or convalescent COVID-19. The rearrangement joins TRBV10-3 to TRBJ2-5, with 9 bases identical to TRBD2. The specimen was peripheral blood. In DNA form, the CDR3 reads TGTGCCATCAGTCAGACTAGCGGCCAAGAGACCCAGTACTTC. Translation: CAISQTSGQETQYF.